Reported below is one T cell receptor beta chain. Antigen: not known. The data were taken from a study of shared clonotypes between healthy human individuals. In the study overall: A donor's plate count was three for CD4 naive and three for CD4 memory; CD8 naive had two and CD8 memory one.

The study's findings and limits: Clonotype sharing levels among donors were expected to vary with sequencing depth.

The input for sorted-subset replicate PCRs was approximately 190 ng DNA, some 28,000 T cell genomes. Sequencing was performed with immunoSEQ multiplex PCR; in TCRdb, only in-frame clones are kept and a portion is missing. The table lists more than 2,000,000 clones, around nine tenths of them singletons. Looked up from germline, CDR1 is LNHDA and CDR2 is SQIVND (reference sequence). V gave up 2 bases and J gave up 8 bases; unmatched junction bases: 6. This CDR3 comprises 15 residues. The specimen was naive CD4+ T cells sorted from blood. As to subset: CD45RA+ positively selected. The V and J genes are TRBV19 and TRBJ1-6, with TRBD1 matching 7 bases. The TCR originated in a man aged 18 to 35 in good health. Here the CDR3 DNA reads TGTGCCAGTAGTATAAGGTTCAGGGGGGATTCACCCCTCCACTTT. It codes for CASSIRFRGDSPLHF.